This T cell receptor (beta chain) appears in the sequencing data of a study of radiation and T cells in renal cell carcinoma. Regarding the study as a whole: In nephrectomy-only tumors, top 100 clonotypes averaged approximately 40%, versus 54% irradiated. Compared with controls, irradiated tumors had more, larger dominant CDR3 motifs.

V shed 0 bases and J shed 2 bases, with 9 bases lying between them. The CDR3 loop spans 15 amino acids. Germline V gives CDR1 SGHRS, CDR2 YFSETQ. Treatment of the sample: treatment-naive control, cytoreductive nephrectomy. Control tumors came from treatment-naive patients without prior radiation. This clone was found a few times. Antigen unknown. The protocol was immunoSEQ multiplex PCR, while the TCRdb copy is restricted to in-frame clones and leaves out a portion. The table lists 14,000 or so clones, roughly three fifths of them singletons. Here the sequenced sample was tumor tissue, taken from a patient whose treatment was nephrectomy without radiotherapy. This TCR was sampled from a man aged 50 or older with renal cell carcinoma. This chain joins TRBV5-1 and TRBJ1-3; D is possibly TRBD1 (5 bases). The CDR3: CASSLDAGTGNTIYF. In DNA, the CDR3 is TGCGCCAGCAGCTTGGACGCAGGGACTGGAAACACCATATATTTT.